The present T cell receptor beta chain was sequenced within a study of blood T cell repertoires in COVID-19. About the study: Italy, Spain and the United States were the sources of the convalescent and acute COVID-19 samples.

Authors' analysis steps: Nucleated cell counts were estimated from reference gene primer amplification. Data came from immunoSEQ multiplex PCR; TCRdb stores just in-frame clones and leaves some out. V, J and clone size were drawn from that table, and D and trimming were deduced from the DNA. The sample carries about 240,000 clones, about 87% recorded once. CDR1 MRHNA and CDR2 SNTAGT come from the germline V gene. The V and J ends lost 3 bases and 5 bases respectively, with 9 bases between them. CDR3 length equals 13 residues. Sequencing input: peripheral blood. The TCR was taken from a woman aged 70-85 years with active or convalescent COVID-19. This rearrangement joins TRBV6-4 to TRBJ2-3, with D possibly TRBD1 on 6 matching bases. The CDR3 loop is CASSESRGDTQYF. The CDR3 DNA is TGTGCCAGCAGTGAGAGCAGGGGAGATACGCAGTATTTT.